This T cell receptor beta chain was recovered during a study of T-cell reconstitution after alpha-beta-depleted transplantation in children. V lost 2 bases and J 7 bases, leaving 2 bases between the germline ends. Germline V gene lookup returns CDR1 MDHEN and CDR2 SYDVKM. The CDR3 has 11 amino acids. Preparation of the TCRbeta library was carried out with unique molecular identifiers. In TCRdb, the PCR reads were re-called with MiXCR into one record per CDR3 protein. Of about 240,000 distinct CDR3 sequences in the sample, 12% were seen once. This clonotype was recorded at least ten times. The genes are TRBV28 and TRBJ2-2; D remains ambiguous. This TCR was recovered from a human donor who donated a stem cell graft to a child with acute lymphoblastic leukemia. The sequenced sample was PBMCs from the stem cell graft donor, obtained from the stem cell graft. The CDR3 loop is CASSLLGELFF. The CDR3 region has the DNA TGTGCCAGCAGTTTACTCGGGGAGCTGTTTTTT.